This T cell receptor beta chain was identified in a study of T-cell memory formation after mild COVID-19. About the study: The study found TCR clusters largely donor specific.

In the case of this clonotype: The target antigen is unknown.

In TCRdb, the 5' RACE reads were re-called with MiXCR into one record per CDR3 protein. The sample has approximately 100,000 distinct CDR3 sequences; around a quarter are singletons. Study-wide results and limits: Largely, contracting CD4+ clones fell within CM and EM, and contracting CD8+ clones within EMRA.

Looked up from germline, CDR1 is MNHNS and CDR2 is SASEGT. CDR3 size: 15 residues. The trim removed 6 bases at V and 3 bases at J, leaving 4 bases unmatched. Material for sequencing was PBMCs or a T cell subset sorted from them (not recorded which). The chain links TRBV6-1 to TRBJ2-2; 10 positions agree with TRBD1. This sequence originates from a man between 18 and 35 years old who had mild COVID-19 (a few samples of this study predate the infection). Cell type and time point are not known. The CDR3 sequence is CASSLGTGDTGELFF. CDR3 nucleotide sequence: TGTGCCAGCAGCCTCGGGACAGGGGACACCGGGGAGCTGTTTTTT.